This T cell receptor beta chain was documented in a study of vaccination and CD4 T cells after COVID-19. Study at large: Convalescent cases consisted of six males and four females, of whom two were Hispanic.

Remarks on this clonotype: Antigen specificity is unknown.

The study sequenced cultured CD4+ T cell DNA using the Oncomine TCR Beta short-read assay. Using its own MiXCR run on the PCR reads, TCRdb lists one record per CDR3 protein. The sample shows nearly 20,000 distinct CDR3 sequences, about 80% of them seen only once. Treatment in this sample: 10-day PBMC culture with coronavirus spike peptide pools or control peptides (ViraFEST assay). Peptide pools at around 9.1 ug/ml, together with 10 IU/ml IL-2, were added to cultures of some 1.9 million PBMCs per well. Study results and caveats: Only after vaccination were a median approximately 86% of convalescents' reactive clones seen.

The clonotype originates from a human donor who received a COVID-19 vaccine. The starting material was CD4+ T cells from blood, cultured in vitro, obtained after SARS-CoV-2 vaccination.

DNA of the CDR3: TGTGCCAGCAGTCCCCCGCGCGGAGGTGCGGGGACAGATACGCAGTATTTT. Amino acid sequence: CASSPPRGGAGTDTQYF. J is TRBJ2-3 and V is TRBV12-3 or TRBV12-4; the D gene is possibly TRBD2 (6 bases). The V and J ends lost 5 bases and 3 bases respectively, with 21 bases between them. The CDR3 contains 17 residues.